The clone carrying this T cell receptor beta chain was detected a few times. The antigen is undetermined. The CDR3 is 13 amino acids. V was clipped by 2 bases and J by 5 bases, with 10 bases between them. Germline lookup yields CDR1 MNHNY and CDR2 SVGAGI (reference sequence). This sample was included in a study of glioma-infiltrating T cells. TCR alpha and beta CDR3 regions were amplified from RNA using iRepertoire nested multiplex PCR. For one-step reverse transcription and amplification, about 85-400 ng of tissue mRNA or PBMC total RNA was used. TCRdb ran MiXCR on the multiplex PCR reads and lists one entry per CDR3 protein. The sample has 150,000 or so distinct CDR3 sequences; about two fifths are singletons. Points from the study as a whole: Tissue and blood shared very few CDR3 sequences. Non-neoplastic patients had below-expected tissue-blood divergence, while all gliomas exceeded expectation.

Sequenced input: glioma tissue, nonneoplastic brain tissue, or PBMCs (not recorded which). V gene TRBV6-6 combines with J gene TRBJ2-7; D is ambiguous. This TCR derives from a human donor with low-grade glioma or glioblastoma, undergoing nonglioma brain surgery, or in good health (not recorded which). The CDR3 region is CASSYTSEHEQYF. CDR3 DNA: TGTGCCAGCAGTTACACTTCAGAGCACGAGCAGTACTTC.